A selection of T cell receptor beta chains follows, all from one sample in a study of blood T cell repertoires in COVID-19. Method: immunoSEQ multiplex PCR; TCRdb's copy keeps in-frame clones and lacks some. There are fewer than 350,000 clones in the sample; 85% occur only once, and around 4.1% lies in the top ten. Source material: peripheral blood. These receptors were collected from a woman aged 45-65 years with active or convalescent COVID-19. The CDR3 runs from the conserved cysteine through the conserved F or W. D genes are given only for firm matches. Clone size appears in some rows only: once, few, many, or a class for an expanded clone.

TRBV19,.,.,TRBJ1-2,CASSRAGIQYGYTF,TGTGCCAGTAGCCGAGCCGGGATACAATATGGCTACACCTTC
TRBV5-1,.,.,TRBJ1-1,CASSPDTRGATEAFF,TGCGCCAGCAGTCCTGACACAAGGGGTGCCACTGAAGCTTTCTTT
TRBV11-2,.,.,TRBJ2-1,CASSLKGLGEQFF,TGTGCCAGCAGCTTAAAAGGACTGGGTGAGCAGTTCTTC
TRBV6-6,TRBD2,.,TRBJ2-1,CASSPRAGLAGFWGEQFF,TGTGCCAGCAGTCCCAGGGCAGGACTAGCGGGATTTTGGGGAGAGCAGTTCTTC
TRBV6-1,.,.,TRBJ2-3,CASSEGTSGEDTQYF,TGTGCCAGCAGTGAAGGGACGTCAGGGGAGGATACGCAGTATTTT
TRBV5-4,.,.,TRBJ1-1,CASSLEGGGRRFGEAFF,TGTGCCAGCAGCTTGGAAGGTGGGGGCCGACGATTTGGTGAAGCTTTCTTT
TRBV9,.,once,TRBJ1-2,CASTVGSENGYTF,TGTGCCAGCACCGTAGGATCAGAAAATGGCTACACCTTC
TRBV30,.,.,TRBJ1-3,CAWSHTTFSGNTIYF,TGTGCCTGGAGCCACACCACATTCTCTGGAAACACCATATATTTT
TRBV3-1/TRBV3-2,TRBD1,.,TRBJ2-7,CASSQYWDSYEQYF,TGTGCCAGCAGCCAATATTGGGACAGCTACGAGCAGTACTTC
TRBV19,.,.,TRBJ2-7,CASSTELQGPGEQYF,TGTGCCAGCTCTACTGAGCTCCAAGGACCGGGGGAGCAGTACTTC
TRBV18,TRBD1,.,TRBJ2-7,CASSPPDRALYEQYF,TGTGCCAGCTCACCACCGGACAGGGCACTCTACGAGCAGTACTTC
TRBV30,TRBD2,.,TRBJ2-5,CAWTRTSGETQYF,TGTGCCTGGACCCGGACTAGCGGGGAGACCCAGTACTTC
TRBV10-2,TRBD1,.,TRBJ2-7,CASGDSTYEQYF,TGCGCCAGCGGGGACAGTACCTACGAGCAGTACTTC
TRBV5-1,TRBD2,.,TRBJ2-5,CASSPFVAGGPETQYF,TGCGCCAGCAGCCCTTTTGTAGCGGGAGGGCCAGAGACCCAGTACTTC
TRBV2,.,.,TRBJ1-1,CASSGRGGAEAFF,TGTGCCAGCAGTGGGCGGGGGGGTGCTGAAGCTTTCTTT
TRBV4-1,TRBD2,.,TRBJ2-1,CASSQPTTSVYNEQFF,TGCGCCAGCAGCCAACCGACGACTAGCGTGTACAATGAGCAGTTCTTC
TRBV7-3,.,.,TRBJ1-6,CASSLGRNSPLHF,TGTGCCAGCAGCTTAGGCAGAAATTCACCCCTCCACTTT
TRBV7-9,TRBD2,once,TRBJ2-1,CASSWGLAVNEQFF,TGTGCCAGCAGCTGGGGACTAGCGGTAAATGAGCAGTTCTTC
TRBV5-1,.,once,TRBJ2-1,CASSLGANEQFF,TGCGCCAGCAGCTTGGGGGCCAATGAGCAGTTCTTC
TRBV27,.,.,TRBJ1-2,CASSPSNGGAGYTF,TGTGCCAGCAGTCCCTCCAACGGCGGGGCTGGCTACACCTTC
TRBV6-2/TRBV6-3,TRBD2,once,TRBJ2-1,CASSYSRLAGGAGGTYNEQFF,TGTGCCAGCAGTTACTCTCGACTAGCGGGAGGGGCGGGCGGCACGTACAATGAGCAGTTCTTC
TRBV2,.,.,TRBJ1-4,CASSEYGEKLFF,TGTGCCAGCAGTGAATATGGCGAAAAACTGTTTTTT
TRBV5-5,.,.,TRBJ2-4,CASSHSLLAPLAKNIQYF,TGTGCCAGCAGCCACTCCTTACTAGCCCCGCTAGCCAAAAACATTCAGTACTTC
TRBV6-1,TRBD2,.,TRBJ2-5,CASSEDWGGETQYF,TGTGCCAGCAGTGAGGACTGGGGGGGAGAGACCCAGTACTTC
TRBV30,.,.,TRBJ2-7,CAWTSGPPYEQYF,TGTGCCTGGACCAGCGGACCCCCCTACGAGCAGTACTTC
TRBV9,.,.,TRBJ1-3,CASSGGTLGNTIYF,TGTGCCAGCAGCGGTGGGACACTCGGAAACACCATATATTTT
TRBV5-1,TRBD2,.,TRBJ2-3,CASSFGLAGTDTQYF,TGCGCCAGCAGCTTCGGACTAGCGGGCACAGATACGCAGTATTTT
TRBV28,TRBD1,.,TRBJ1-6,CASSEWDRGLTYNSPLHF,TGTGCCAGCAGTGAGTGGGACAGGGGATTAACCTATAATTCACCCCTCCACTTT
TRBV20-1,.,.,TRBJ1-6,CSASQRGTLSSPLHF,TGCAGTGCTAGTCAAAGGGGGACATTAAGTTCACCCCTCCACTTT
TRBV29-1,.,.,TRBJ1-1,CSVAGATGTEAFF,TGCAGCGTCGCGGGGGCGACGGGGACTGAAGCTTTCTTT
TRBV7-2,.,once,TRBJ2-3,CASSYRHSTDTQYF,TGTGCCAGCAGCTACCGACACAGCACAGATACGCAGTATTTT
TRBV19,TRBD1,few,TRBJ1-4,CASSLSPGQARGKLFF,TGTGCCAGTAGTCTATCACCGGGACAGGCGAGGGGAAAACTGTTTTTT
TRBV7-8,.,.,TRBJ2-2,CASSLGRMNTGELFF,TGTGCCAGCAGCTTAGGGCGGATGAACACCGGGGAGCTGTTTTTT
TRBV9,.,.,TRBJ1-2,CASSAVTGIYGYTF,TGTGCCAGCAGCGCGGTCACAGGGATCTATGGCTACACCTTC
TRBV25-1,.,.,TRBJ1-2,CASSERGSYGYTF,TGTGCCAGCAGTGAAAGGGGGAGCTATGGCTACACCTTC
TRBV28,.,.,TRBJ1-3,CASSPGGGNTIYF,TGTGCCAGCAGTCCGGGAGGTGGAAACACCATATATTTT
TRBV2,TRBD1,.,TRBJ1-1,CASSVFGQGGTEAFF,TGTGCCAGCAGTGTATTCGGACAGGGAGGCACTGAAGCTTTCTTT
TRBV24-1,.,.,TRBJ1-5,CATSDTGGPGQPQHF,TGTGCCACCAGTGACACCGGGGGACCTGGTCAGCCCCAGCATTTT
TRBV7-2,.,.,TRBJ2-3,CASSLDREYADTQYF,TGTGCCAGCAGCTTAGACCGGGAGTACGCAGATACGCAGTATTTT
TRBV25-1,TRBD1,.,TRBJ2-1,CASSPDRGALDEQFF,TGTGCCAGCAGTCCAGACAGGGGGGCGTTGGATGAGCAGTTCTTC
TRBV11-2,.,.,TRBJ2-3,CASSSRGTDTQYF,TGTGCCAGCAGCTCCAGGGGTACAGATACGCAGTATTTT
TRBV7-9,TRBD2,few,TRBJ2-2,CASSLPLAGETGELFF,TGTGCCAGCAGCCTACCACTAGCGGGAGAAACCGGGGAGCTGTTTTTT
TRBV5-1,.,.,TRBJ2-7,CASSFAARGSYEQYF,TGCGCCAGCAGCTTCGCCGCCAGGGGCTCCTACGAGCAGTACTTC
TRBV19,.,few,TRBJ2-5,CASSMGRAAQETQYF,TGTGCCAGTAGTATGGGCAGGGCGGCTCAAGAGACCCAGTACTTC
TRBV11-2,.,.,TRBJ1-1,CASTVRNTEAFF,TGTGCCAGCACGGTCCGGAACACTGAAGCTTTCTTT
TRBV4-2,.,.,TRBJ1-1,CASSRPASGGGRANTEAFF,TGTGCCAGCAGCCGGCCCGCCAGTGGGGGCGGTAGGGCGAACACTGAAGCTTTCTTT
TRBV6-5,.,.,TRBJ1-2,CASSPEPLYSYGYTF,TGTGCCAGCAGCCCAGAACCCCTATACAGCTATGGCTACACCTTC
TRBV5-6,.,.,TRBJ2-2,CASSLYGGTGELFF,TGTGCCAGCAGCTTGTACGGTGGCACCGGGGAGCTGTTTTTT
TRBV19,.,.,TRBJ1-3,CASSIGGSGNTIYF,TGTGCCAGTAGTATAGGAGGGTCTGGAAACACCATATATTTT
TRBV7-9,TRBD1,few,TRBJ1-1,CASSLADRPNTEAFF,TGTGCCAGCAGCTTAGCGGACAGGCCGAACACTGAAGCTTTCTTT
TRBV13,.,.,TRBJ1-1,CASSLSKGVRAFF,TGTGCCAGCAGCCTAAGTAAGGGGGTAAGGGCTTTCTTT